What follows are 28 T cell receptor beta chains derived from one specimen sequenced in a study of cytomegalovirus exposure and HLA in healthy donors. Researchers ran the PCR with 60 Vbeta and 13 Jbeta primers. Some clones are missing from TCRdb's copy, which holds only in-frame ones; the method was immunoSEQ multiplex PCR. This sample yields 110,000 or so clones, of which 74% are seen a single time; around 3.9% belongs to the top ten. Sample: PBMCs. The receptor set was obtained from a woman aged 40 to 50 in good health and CMV-seropositive.

The chain carries TRBV2 and TRBJ2-1; D might be TRBD2 (5 bases). Trimming took off 7 bases at V and 2 bases at J, with 12 bases between the two ends. The CDR3 extends over 14 amino acids. Germline V gives CDR1 SNHLY, CDR2 FYNNEI. The CDR3 region is CASNEDSTYNEQFF. CDR3 nucleotide sequence: TGTGCCAGCAACGAGGACTCTACCTACAATGAGCAGTTCTTC.

This clone appeared once. The rearrangement links TRBV19 to TRBJ1-4, with 10 bases that match TRBD1. V lost 7 bases, J lost 6 bases, and 8 bases stayed unmatched. Germline assignment: CDR1 LNHDA and CDR2 SQIVND (reference sequence). CDR3 size: 15 residues. The CDR3, as DNA: TGTGCCAGTAACCAGCCCGGGACAGGGGATGAAAAACTGTTTTTT. It specifies CASNQPGTGDEKLFF.

The rearrangement joins TRBV27 to TRBJ2-5, with D maybe TRBD1 (5 bases). Trimming pared 6 bases from V and 1 base from J, leaving 12 bases between. The length of the CDR3 is 14 residues. Germline assignment: CDR1 MNHEY and CDR2 SMNVEV (reference sequence). CDR3 loop: CASSPRAVQETQYF. CDR3 nucleotide sequence: TGTGCCAGCAGCCCCAGGGCAGTCCAAGAGACCCAGTACTTC.

This chain uses TRBV15 with TRBJ1-5; D unresolved. The CDR3 sequence is 17 residues long. V lost 0 bases, J lost 0 bases, and 12 bases lay in between. Germline V gene lookup returns CDR1 LNHNV and CDR2 YYDKDF (reference sequence). The CDR3 coding sequence is TGTGCCACCAGCAGAGATAATTCGGAGCTTAGCAATCAGCCCCAGCATTTT. It codes for CATSRDNSELSNQPQHF. Full variable domain (missing parts from reference TRBV15 and TRBJ1-5): DAMVIQNPRYQVTQFGKPVTLSCSQTLNHNVMYWYQQKSSQAPKLLFHYYDKDFNNEADTPDNFQSRRPNTSFCFLDIRSPGLGDTAMYLCATSRDNSELSNQPQHFGDGTRLSIL.

This sequence joins TRBV4-2 and TRBJ1-6; D gene ambiguous. The germline gives CDR1 LGHNA, CDR2 YNFKEQ. The CDR3 runs to 13 residues. V lost 0 bases, J lost 9 bases, and 6 bases lay in between. The CDR3 bases are TGTGCCAGCAGCCAAGATCGTAGTTCACCCCTCCACTTT. It codes for CASSQDRSSPLHF.

The chain couples TRBV10-3 to TRBJ2-6, with 9 bases identical to TRBD1. Looked up from germline, CDR1 is ENHRY and CDR2 is SYGVKD. The V gene end was trimmed by 6 bases and the J gene end by 2 bases; junction bases not matched to a gene: 5. The CDR3 consists of 16 residues. CDR3 sequence (DNA): TGTGCCATCAGCCCGGGACAGGGAACTGGGGCCAACGTCCTGACTTTC. Protein sequence: CAISPGQGTGANVLTF.

The V gene is TRBV6-5, the J gene TRBJ2-3, with a weak D call TRBD2 (5 bases). This CDR3 region has 14 residues. V lost 2 bases and J 2 bases, leaving 8 bases between the germline ends. CDR1 MNHEY and CDR2 SVGAGI come from the germline V gene. DNA for the CDR3: TGTGCCAGCAGTTACGACTATAACACAGATACGCAGTATTTT. Its protein is CASSYDYNTDTQYF.

CDR3 in amino acids: CASRRGRDRLSPLHF. For the CDR3, the DNA is TGTGCCAGTAGGCGGGGGAGGGACCGGCTGTCTCCCCTCCACTTT. The chain carries TRBV19 and TRBJ1-6; D may be TRBD1 (5 bases). Germline CDR1 and CDR2: LNHDA and SQIVND (reference sequence). The length of the CDR3 is 15 residues. Trimming cost V 6 bases and J 13 bases, with 22 bases left between them.

A few counts support this clone. The V gene is TRBV18, the J gene TRBJ2-1; TRBD2 is a possible D gene (5 bases). Germline V gene lookup returns CDR1 KGHSH and CDR2 LQKENI. The germline V and J ends were trimmed by 3 bases and 10 bases, with 19 bases remaining between them. The CDR3 is made up of 15 amino acids. The CDR3 region has the DNA TGTGCCAGCTCACCGAGGGTCGGGGATTTCGGGGAGCAGTTCTTC. This translates into CASSPRVGDFGEQFF.

Of note for this clone: The likely explanation is a read error, given a far larger clone one base away. V is TRBV11-3 and J is TRBJ1-2; D call uncertain. CDR3 size: 15 residues. Germline lookup yields CDR1 SGHNT and CDR2 YENEEA. The ends were cut back, 5 bases at V and 5 bases at J, with 18 bases in the middle. CDR3 DNA: TGTGCCAGCAGCCAAGAAGAGGGAAGGGTTTATGGCTACACCTTC. As protein: CASSQEEGRVYGYTF.

The rearrangement links TRBV5-1 to TRBJ2-3; 9 nucleotides agree with TRBD2. Trimming took 6 bases from V and 5 from J; bases not matched to a gene: 4. CDR1 SGHRS and CDR2 YFSETQ come from the germline V gene. The CDR3 consists of 13 residues. The DNA for the CDR3 is TGCGCCAGCACCCTTAGCGGGAGAGATACGCAGTATTTT. Translation: CASTLSGRDTQYF.

The rearrangement joins TRBV5-1 to TRBJ2-5; 7 bases are shared with TRBD1. Germline CDR1 is SGHRS and CDR2 is YFSETQ. J lost 5 bases, V lost 0 bases, and 4 bases had no gene match. CDR3 size: 14 residues. The CDR3 DNA reads as TGCGCCAGCAGCTTGGTAGGGGGCATGGAGACCCAGTACTTC. Residues: CASSLVGGMETQYF.

The chain has TRBV6-1 and TRBJ1-5; the match to TRBD1 covers 7 bases. From germline, CDR1 is MNHNS and CDR2 SASEGT. The CDR3 has 13 amino acids. The ends lost 5 bases at V and 6 bases at J; junction bases unmatched: 4. The CDR3 DNA reads as TGTGCCAGCAGTACGACAGGGCTTCAGCCCCAGCATTTT. This translates into CASSTTGLQPQHF.

Only one count was recorded for this clone. Here the CDR3 reads CASSGGADTQYF. As DNA, the CDR3 is TGTGCCAGCAGCGGGGGGGCAGATACGCAGTATTTT. The chain uses TRBV6-1 and TRBJ2-3; TRBD2 matches at 8 bases. The ends lost 6 bases at V and 4 bases at J; junction bases unmatched: 0. The V gene's germline CDR1 is MNHNS and CDR2 SASEGT. The CDR3 runs 12 residues.

The V call is TRBV4-3, the J call TRBJ1-1; 7 bases match TRBD1. Losses at the gene ends were 4 bases for V and 3 bases for J; bases not matched to a gene: 5. Germline V gene data show CDR1 as LGHNA and CDR2 as YSLEER. This CDR3 is built from 14 residues. The CDR3 DNA sequence: TGCGCCAGCAGCCGACAGGGATTGGACACTGAAGCTTTCTTT. This gives the protein CASSRQGLDTEAFF.

The J gene is TRBJ1-3, the V gene TRBV2; no clear D. Per germline, CDR1 SNHLY and CDR2 FYNNEI. The CDR3 totals 12 residues. The V and J ends lost 5 bases and 5 bases respectively, with 7 bases between them. The CDR3 is CASSSRRNTIYF. As DNA, the CDR3 is TGTGCCAGCAGTTCCAGAAGAAACACCATATATTTT.

This clone has a single count. V usage is TRBV11-1 and J usage is TRBJ2-3; 12 positions agree with TRBD2. Trimming removed 3 bases from V and 2 bases from J; junction bases left unmatched: 12. The CDR3 contains 19 residues. Germline V gene sequence: CDR1 SGHAT, CDR2 FQDESV (reference sequence). The DNA of the CDR3 is TGTGCCAGCAGCTTCGGTCTAGCGGGAGGGAAAGAGTACACAGATACGCAGTATTTT. It codes for CASSFGLAGGKEYTDTQYF.

The CDR3 DNA is TGTGCCAGCAGCTTGACAGATCACTCTGGAAACACCATATATTTT. It translates to CASSLTDHSGNTIYF. The rearrangement uses TRBV11-3 and TRBJ1-3; tentatively, D is TRBD1 (5 bases). Trimming left V 3 bases short and J 0 bases short, with 9 bases between. The germline V gene has CDR1 SGHNT and CDR2 YENEEA. The CDR3 runs to 15 residues.

The chain combines TRBV15 with TRBJ1-4, with no clear D. This CDR3 is built from 17 residues. CDR1 LNHNV and CDR2 YYDKDF come from the germline V gene (reference sequence). V lost 2 bases and J lost 0, with 13 bases in between. The CDR3 loop is CATSRQPIVATNEKLFF. The CDR3 DNA sequence: TGTGCCACCAGCAGACAACCGATAGTTGCAACTAATGAAAAACTGTTTTTT.

The V call is TRBV28, the J call TRBJ1-6, with 9 positions matching TRBD1. Trimming took 2 bases from V and 14 from J; bases not matched to a gene: 10. This CDR3 is 15 amino acids long. CDR1 is MDHEN, CDR2 SYDVKM, per germline. The CDR3 reads CASSLPGTGNLALHF. In nucleotides, the CDR3 is TGTGCCAGCAGTTTACCCGGGACAGGGAACTTGGCCCTCCACTTT.

This chain uses TRBV29-1 with TRBJ1-2, with 10 bases identical to TRBD1. Germline-derived CDR1 and CDR2 are SQVTM and ANQGSEA. The V segment lost 6 bases and the J segment 5 bases; nucleotides outside the gene matches: 9. CDR3 length equals 14 residues. CDR3 residues: CSVRQGAPGYGYTF. DNA of the CDR3: TGCAGCGTCCGACAGGGGGCGCCGGGGTATGGCTACACCTTC.

This clone was seen a handful of times. This chain uses TRBV10-3 with TRBJ1-2, with a possible D match to TRBD1 (6 bases). Trimming shortened V by 0 bases and J by 3 bases, and 11 bases separated the two germline ends. This CDR3 comprises 15 residues. Germline V gene lookup returns CDR1 ENHRY and CDR2 SYGVKD. The CDR3 is CAISESWGLDYGYTF. The CDR3 nucleotides are TGTGCCATCAGTGAGTCATGGGGGCTTGACTATGGCTACACCTTC.

The V and J genes are TRBV5-1 and TRBJ1-6, with D tentatively TRBD1 (6 bases). The length of the CDR3 is 15 residues. Germline V gene lookup returns CDR1 SGHRS and CDR2 YFSETQ. Trimming pared 3 bases from V and 9 bases from J, leaving 16 bases between. The CDR3 reads CASSSDTGQGSPLHF. In DNA form, the CDR3 reads TGCGCCAGCAGCTCTGACACAGGGCAAGGTTCACCCCTCCACTTT.

The chain has TRBV4-1 and TRBJ2-7, with D perhaps matching TRBD2 (6 bases). CDR3 length: 14 residues. V was trimmed by 4 bases and J by 7 bases, leaving 17 bases between them. Germline V CDR1 and CDR2: MGHRA, YSYEKL. The CDR3 spells CASSPTGRMGEQYF. CDR3 DNA sequence: TGCGCCAGCAGCCCTACCGGGAGAATGGGGGAGCAGTACTTC.

The chain carries TRBV6-1 and TRBJ2-7; 7 positions agree with TRBD1. V dropped 3 bases and J dropped 5; count of bases not matched to a gene: 7. The germline CDR1 and CDR2 sequences are MNHNS and SASEGT. The CDR3 consists of 14 residues. CDR3 in DNA: TGTGCCAGCAGTGACGGGACAGCCAAGAACGAGCAGTACTTC. Its translation is CASSDGTAKNEQYF.

The rearrangement uses TRBV29-1 and TRBJ2-3, with D perhaps TRBD2 (6 bases). The CDR3 has 14 residues. V gave up 4 bases and J gave up 5 bases, with 16 bases separating them. Per germline, CDR1 SQVTM and CDR2 ANQGSEA. The CDR3, as DNA: TGCAGCGTTGCCGTGCGGGCGGGAAGAGATACGCAGTATTTT. Translated, it gives CSVAVRAGRDTQYF.

The CDR3 reads CASSQTTGNQPQHF. For the CDR3, the DNA is TGCGCCAGCAGCCAAACCACAGGGAATCAGCCCCAGCATTTT. The V gene is TRBV4-3, the J gene TRBJ1-5; D is possibly TRBD1 (6 bases). The V and J ends lost 2 bases and 4 bases respectively, with 9 bases between them. This CDR3 is 14 amino acids long. Germline V gene lookup returns CDR1 LGHNA and CDR2 YSLEER.

The J gene is TRBJ1-3, the V gene TRBV9; 8 bases agree with TRBD1. V was pared by 3 bases and J by 4 bases, with 6 bases of the junction left unmatched. CDR3 length: 15 residues. CDR1 is SGDLS, CDR2 YYNGEE, per germline. The CDR3 spells CASSGRQGIGNTIYF. DNA of the CDR3: TGTGCCAGCAGCGGCCGACAGGGGATAGGAAACACCATATATTTT.